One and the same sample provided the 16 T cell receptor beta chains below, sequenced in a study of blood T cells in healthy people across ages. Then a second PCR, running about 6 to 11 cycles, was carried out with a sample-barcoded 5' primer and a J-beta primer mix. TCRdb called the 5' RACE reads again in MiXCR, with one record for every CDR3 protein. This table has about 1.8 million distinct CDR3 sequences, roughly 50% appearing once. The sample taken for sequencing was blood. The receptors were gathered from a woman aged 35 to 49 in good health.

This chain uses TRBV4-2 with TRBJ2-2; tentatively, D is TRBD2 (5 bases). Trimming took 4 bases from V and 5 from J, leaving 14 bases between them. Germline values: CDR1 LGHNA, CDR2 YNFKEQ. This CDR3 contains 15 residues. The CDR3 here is CASSRLGSQTGELFF. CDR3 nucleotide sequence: TGTGCCAGCAGCCGACTTGGGAGTCAAACCGGGGAGCTGTTTTTT.

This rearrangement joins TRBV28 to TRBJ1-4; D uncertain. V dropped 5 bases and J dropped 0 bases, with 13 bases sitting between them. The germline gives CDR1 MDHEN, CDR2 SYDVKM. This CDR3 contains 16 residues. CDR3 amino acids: CASSPTQAATNEKLFF. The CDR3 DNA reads TGTGCCAGCAGTCCCACCCAGGCTGCAACTAATGAAAAACTGTTTTTT.

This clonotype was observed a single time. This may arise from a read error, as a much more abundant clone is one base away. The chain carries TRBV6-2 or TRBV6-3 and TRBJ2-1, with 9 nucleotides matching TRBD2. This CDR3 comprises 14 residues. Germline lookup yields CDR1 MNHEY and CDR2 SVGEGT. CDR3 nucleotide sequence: TGTGCCAGCACTATAACGGGACTAGCAAGTGAGCAGCTCTTC. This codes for CASTITGLASEQLF.

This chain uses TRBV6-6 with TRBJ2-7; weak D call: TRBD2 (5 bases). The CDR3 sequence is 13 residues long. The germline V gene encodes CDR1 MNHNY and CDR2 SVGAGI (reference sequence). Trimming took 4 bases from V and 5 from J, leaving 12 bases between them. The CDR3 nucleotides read TGTGCCAGCAGTTTCGGTTCCGGGAACGAGCAGTACTTC. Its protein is CASSFGSGNEQYF.

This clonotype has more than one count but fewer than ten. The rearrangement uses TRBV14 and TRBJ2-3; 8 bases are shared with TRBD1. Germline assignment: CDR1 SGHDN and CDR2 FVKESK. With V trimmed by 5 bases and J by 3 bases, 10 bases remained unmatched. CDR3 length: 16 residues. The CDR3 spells CASSIRQGLATDTQYF. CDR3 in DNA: TGTGCCAGCAGCATTCGACAGGGGCTAGCGACAGATACGCAGTATTTT. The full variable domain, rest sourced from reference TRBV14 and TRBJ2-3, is EAGVTQFPSHSVIEKGQTVTLRCDPISGHDNLYWYRRVMGKEIKFLLHFVKESKQDESGMPNNRFLAERTGGTYSTLKVQPAELEDSGVYFCASSIRQGLATDTQYFGPGTRLTVL.

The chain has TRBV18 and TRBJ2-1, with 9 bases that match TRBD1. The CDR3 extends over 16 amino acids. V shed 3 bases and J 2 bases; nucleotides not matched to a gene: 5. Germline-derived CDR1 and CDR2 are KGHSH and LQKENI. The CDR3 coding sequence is TGTGCCAGCTCACCCCCGGGACAGGGCACCTACAATGAGCAGTTCTTC. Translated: CASSPPGQGTYNEQFF.

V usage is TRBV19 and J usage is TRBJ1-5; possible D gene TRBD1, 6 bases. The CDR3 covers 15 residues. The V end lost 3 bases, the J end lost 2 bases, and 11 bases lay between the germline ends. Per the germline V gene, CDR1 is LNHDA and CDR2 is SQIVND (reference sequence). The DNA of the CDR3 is TGTGCCAGTAGTATTCAGGGGACGGGCAATCAGCCCCAGCATTTT. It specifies CASSIQGTGNQPQHF.

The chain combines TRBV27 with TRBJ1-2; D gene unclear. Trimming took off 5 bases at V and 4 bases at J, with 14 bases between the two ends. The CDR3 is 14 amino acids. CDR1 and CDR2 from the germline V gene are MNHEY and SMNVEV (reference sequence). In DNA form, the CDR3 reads TGTGCCAGCAGTGCCTGGAGCGCTCCCTATGGCTACACCTTC. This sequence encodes CASSAWSAPYGYTF.

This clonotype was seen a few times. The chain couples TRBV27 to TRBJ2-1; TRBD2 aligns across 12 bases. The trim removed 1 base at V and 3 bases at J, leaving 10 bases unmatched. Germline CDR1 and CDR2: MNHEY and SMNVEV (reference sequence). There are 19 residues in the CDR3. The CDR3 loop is CASSLLAPSGGAIYNEQFF. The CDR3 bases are TGTGCCAGCAGTTTATTGGCGCCTAGCGGGGGGGCAATCTACAATGAGCAGTTCTTC.

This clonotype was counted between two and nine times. DNA of the CDR3: TGTGCCAGCAGGGACCCGGGGGGGCCTTTTTATGAGCAGTTCTTC. Protein sequence: CASRDPGGPFYEQFF. The chain employs TRBV6-1 and TRBJ2-1, with 8 bases aligning to TRBD2. J gave up 8 bases and V 6 bases, and 12 bases lay outside the gene matches. The CDR3 length is 15 residues. Per the germline V gene, CDR1 is MNHNS and CDR2 is SASEGT.

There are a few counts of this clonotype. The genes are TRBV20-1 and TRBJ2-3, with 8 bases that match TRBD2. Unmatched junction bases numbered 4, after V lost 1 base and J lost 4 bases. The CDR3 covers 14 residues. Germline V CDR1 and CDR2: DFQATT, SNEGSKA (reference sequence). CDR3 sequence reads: CSARAGGLADTQYF. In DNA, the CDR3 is TGCAGTGCTAGAGCGGGGGGGCTCGCAGATACGCAGTATTTT.

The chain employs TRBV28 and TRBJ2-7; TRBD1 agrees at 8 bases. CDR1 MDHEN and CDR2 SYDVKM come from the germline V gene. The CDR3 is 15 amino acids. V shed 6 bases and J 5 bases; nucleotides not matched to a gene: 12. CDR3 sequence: CASSPSRQGRNEQYF. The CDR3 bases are TGTGCCAGCAGCCCATCCCGACAGGGGAGGAACGAGCAGTACTTC.

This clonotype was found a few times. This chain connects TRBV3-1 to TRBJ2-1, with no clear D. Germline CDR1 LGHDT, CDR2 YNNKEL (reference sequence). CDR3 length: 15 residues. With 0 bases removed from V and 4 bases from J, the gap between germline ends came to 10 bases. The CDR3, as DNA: TGTGCCAGCAGCCAAGAATTTTCCGGATACAATGAGCAGTTCTTC. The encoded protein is CASSQEFSGYNEQFF.

The CDR3 protein is CASSLTQDNSPLHF. In DNA, the CDR3 is TGTGCCAGCAGCTTAACACAGGACAATTCACCCCTCCACTTT. The chain couples TRBV7-9 to TRBJ1-6; a weak D match, TRBD1 (5 bases). The CDR3 has 14 residues. The germline CDR1 and CDR2 sequences are SEHNR and FQNEAQ (reference sequence). The germline V and J ends were trimmed by 2 bases and 7 bases, with 9 bases remaining between them.

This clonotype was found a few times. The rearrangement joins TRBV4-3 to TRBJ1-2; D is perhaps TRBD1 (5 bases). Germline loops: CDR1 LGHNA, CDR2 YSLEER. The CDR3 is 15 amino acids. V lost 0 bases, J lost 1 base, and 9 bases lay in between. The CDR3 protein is CASSQEATVNYGYTF. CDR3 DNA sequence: TGCGCCAGCAGCCAAGAGGCGACAGTTAACTATGGCTACACCTTC.

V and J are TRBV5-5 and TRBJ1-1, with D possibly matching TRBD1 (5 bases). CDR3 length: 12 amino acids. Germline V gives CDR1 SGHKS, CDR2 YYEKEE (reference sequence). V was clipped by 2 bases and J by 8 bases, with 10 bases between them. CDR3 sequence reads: CASSFSAGEAFF. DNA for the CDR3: TGTGCCAGCAGCTTTTCGGCAGGGGAAGCTTTCTTT.